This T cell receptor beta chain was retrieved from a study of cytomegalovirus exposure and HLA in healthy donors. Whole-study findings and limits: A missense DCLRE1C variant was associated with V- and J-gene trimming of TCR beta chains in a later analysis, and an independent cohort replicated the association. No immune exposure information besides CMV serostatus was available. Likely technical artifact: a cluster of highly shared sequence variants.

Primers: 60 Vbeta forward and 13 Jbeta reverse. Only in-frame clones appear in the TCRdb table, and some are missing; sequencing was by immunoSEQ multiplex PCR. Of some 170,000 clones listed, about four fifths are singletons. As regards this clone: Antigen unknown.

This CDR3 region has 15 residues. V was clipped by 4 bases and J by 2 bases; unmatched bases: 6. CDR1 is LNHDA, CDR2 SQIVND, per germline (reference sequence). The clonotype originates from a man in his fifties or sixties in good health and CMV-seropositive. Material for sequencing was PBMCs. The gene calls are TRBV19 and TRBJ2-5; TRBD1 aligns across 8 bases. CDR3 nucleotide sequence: TGTGCCAGTAGTACAAGGACAGGGAAGCAAGAGACCCAGTACTTC. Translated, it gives CASSTRTGKQETQYF.